This T cell receptor beta chain was profiled in a study of T cells in localized non-small cell lung cancer. Germline assignment: CDR1 SGDLS and CDR2 YYNGEE. V lost 5 bases, J lost 5 bases, and 7 bases stayed unmatched. This CDR3 has 13 amino acids. Profiled with immunoSEQ multiplex PCR; TCRdb holds only in-frame clones, not every one. The profile covers more than 9,000 clones, with 40% to 55% appearing a single time and 4.2% taken by the ten largest. The sequence was obtained from a woman aged 35-75 years with stage II squamous cell lung carcinoma. The specimen was lymph node tissue, collected before any cancer treatment. The chain has TRBV9 and TRBJ2-7, with 7 bases fitting TRBD1. This chain's CDR3 is CASSEQGFNEQYF. CDR3 in DNA: TGTGCCAGCAGTGAACAGGGGTTCAACGAGCAGTACTTC. The variable domain in full, completed from reference TRBV9 and TRBJ2-7, reads DSGVTQTPKHLITATGQRVTLRCSPRSGDLSVYWYQQSLDQGLQFLIQYYNGEERAKGNILERFSAQQFPDLHSELNLSSLELGDSALYFCASSEQGFNEQYFGPGTRLTVT.